The present entry profiles one T cell receptor beta chain with its context. Unmatched junction bases numbered 6, after V lost 0 bases and J lost 5 bases. This CDR3 is built from 17 residues. Looked up from germline, CDR1 is SGDLS and CDR2 is YYNGEE. The data belong to a study of blood T cell repertoires in COVID-19. Under the authors' procedure: It was from reference gene primer amplification that nucleated cell counts were estimated. Data came from immunoSEQ multiplex PCR; TCRdb stores just in-frame clones and leaves some out. V and J calls and clone size are copied from that table; D and trimming were computed from the DNA. The profile shows about 50,000 clones, roughly 90% of them singletons.

The sequence was collected from a human donor in a cohort sampled during active COVID-19. The genes are TRBV9 and TRBJ2-5, with 14 bases matching TRBD2. Sequencing input: peripheral blood. The CDR3 coding sequence is TGTGCCAGCAGCGTAGGGACTAGCGGGGGGATGATGGAGACCCAGTACTTC. It is translated as CASSVGTSGGMMETQYF.